Listed below are T cell receptor beta chains from one sample, sequenced in a study of T cells in Graves' hyperthyroidism and ophthalmopathy. TCRdb reanalysed the multiplex PCR reads using MiXCR and keeps one entry per CDR3 protein. This sample has more than 300,000 distinct CDR3 sequences, with roughly 14% found just once. Sequencing was performed on blood. These receptors all come from a woman aged 25-40 years with Graves' hyperthyroidism. The CDR3 runs from the conserved cysteine through the conserved F or W. D genes are given only for firm matches. Size is omitted from some rows. Given values are once, few, many or a class for expanded clones.

V: TRBV27
size: few
J: TRBJ1-5
length: 14
D: TRBD1
CDR3: CASSRTGLSQPQHF
DNA: TGTGCCAGCAGCCGGACAGGGTTGAGTCAGCCCCAGCATTTT

V: TRBV28
size: many
J: TRBJ1-1
length: 14
D: NA
CDR3: CASSLWAANTEAFF
DNA: TGTGCCAGCAGTTTATGGGCAGCTAACACTGAAGCTTTCTTT

V: TRBV7-8
size: NA
J: TRBJ2-1
length: 16
D: TRBD2
CDR3: CASSGSGTSVGNEQFF
DNA: TGTGCCAGCAGCGGCTCCGGGACTAGCGTGGGCAATGAGCAGTTCTTC

V: TRBV30
size: many
J: TRBJ2-3
length: 16
D: NA
CDR3: CAWSPFGQSHADTQYF
DNA: TGTGCCTGGAGTCCGTTTGGCCAAAGTCATGCAGATACGCAGTATTTT

V: TRBV7-2
size: few
J: TRBJ2-7
length: 15
D: NA
CDR3: CASSFHRGFVYEQYF
DNA: TGTGCCAGCAGCTTCCACCGGGGGTTCGTCTACGAGCAGTACTTC

V: TRBV5-6
size: NA
J: TRBJ1-2
length: 14
D: TRBD1
CDR3: CASSSRQGAGGYTF
DNA: TGTGCCAGCAGCTCGAGACAGGGGGCGGGTGGCTACACCTTC

V: TRBV29-1
size: NA
J: TRBJ2-2
length: 14
D: NA
CDR3: CSGRDQSNTGELFF
DNA: TGCAGCGGTAGGGACCAATCGAACACCGGGGAGCTGTTTTTT

V: TRBV7-7
size: many
J: TRBJ2-2
length: 16
D: NA
CDR3: CASSPRNRDQTGELFF
DNA: TGTGCTAGCAGCCCCCGTAACAGGGATCAGACGGGGGAGCTGTTTTTT

V: TRBV6-5
size: few
J: TRBJ1-3
length: 17
D: NA
CDR3: CASSYSLLRSSGNTIYF
DNA: TGTGCCAGCAGTTACTCACTTTTGAGAAGCTCTGGAAACACCATATATTTT

V: TRBV6-1
size: many
J: TRBJ2-5
length: 14
D: TRBD2
CDR3: CASSFWAGGETQYF
DNA: TGTGCCAGCAGTTTTTGGGCGGGGGGGGAGACCCAGTACTTC

V: TRBV7-3
size: NA
J: TRBJ2-1
length: 12
D: NA
CDR3: CASSHGSNEQFF
DNA: TGTGCCAGCAGCCATGGAAGCAATGAGCAGTTCTTC

V: TRBV7-3
size: many
J: TRBJ2-5
length: 13
D: NA
CDR3: CASSLSEGETQYF
DNA: TGTGCCAGCAGCTTAAGTGAGGGAGAGACCCAGTACTTC

V: TRBV7-8
size: NA
J: TRBJ2-7
length: 14
D: NA
CDR3: CASSETTGINEQYF
DNA: TGTGCCAGCAGCGAAACGACAGGTATCAACGAGCAGTACTTC

V: TRBV20-1
size: few
J: TRBJ2-3
length: 14
D: TRBD2
CDR3: CSARISGNTDTQYF
DNA: TGCAGTGCTAGAATTAGCGGGAACACAGATACGCAGTATTTT

V: TRBV27
size: many
J: TRBJ2-7
length: 15
D: TRBD2
CDR3: CASSSIAGNSYEQYF
DNA: TGTGCCAGCAGTAGCATAGCGGGCAACTCCTACGAGCAGTACTTC

V: TRBV7-2
size: many
J: TRBJ2-7
length: 13
D: NA
CDR3: CASSPRLLYEQYF
DNA: TGTGCCAGCAGCCCCAGACTACTCTACGAGCAGTACTTC

V: TRBV4-2
size: few
J: TRBJ2-3
length: 18
D: TRBD2
CDR3: CASSHRSLTSGRGGTQYF
DNA: TGTGCCAGCAGCCATCGCTCCCTGACTAGCGGGAGGGGAGGTACGCAGTATTTT

V: TRBV20-1
size: many
J: TRBJ2-1
length: 18
D: TRBD2
CDR3: CSASLTSGRALWDNEQFF
DNA: TGCAGTGCTTCCCTGACTAGCGGGAGGGCCCTCTGGGACAATGAGCAGTTCTTC

V: TRBV28
size: many
J: TRBJ2-7
length: 13
D: TRBD2
CDR3: CASGREEGLGQYF
DNA: TGTGCCAGCGGGCGGGAGGAAGGATTGGGGCAGTACTTC

V: TRBV29-1
size: many
J: TRBJ2-7
length: 13
D: NA
CDR3: CSVDGAGAGEQYF
DNA: TGCAGCGTTGACGGTGCAGGGGCCGGCGAGCAGTACTTC

V: TRBV10-3
size: many
J: TRBJ1-5
length: 14
D: NA
CDR3: CAIMNDGYNQPQHF
DNA: TGTGCCATCATGAATGACGGCTACAATCAGCCCCAGCATTTT

V: TRBV7-3
size: NA
J: TRBJ2-5
length: 13
D: NA
CDR3: CASAAGAQETQYF
DNA: TGTGCCAGCGCTGCGGGTGCCCAAGAGACCCAGTACTTC

V: TRBV19
size: many
J: TRBJ1-5
length: 15
D: TRBD1
CDR3: CASLATYQGVQPQHF
DNA: TGTGCCAGTCTCGCCACCTATCAGGGGGTTCAGCCCCAGCATTTT

V: TRBV20-1
size: many
J: TRBJ2-2
length: 14
D: NA
CDR3: CSASGTSNTGELFF
DNA: TGCAGTGCTAGCGGGACGTCGAACACCGGGGAGCTGTTTTTT

V: TRBV28
size: many
J: TRBJ1-3
length: 15
D: NA
CDR3: CASSLTGRSGNTIYF
DNA: TGTGCCAGCAGTTTGACGGGTCGCTCTGGAAACACCATATATTTT

V: TRBV19
size: few
J: TRBJ2-3
length: 16
D: TRBD2
CDR3: CASSIGLAVSTDTQYF
DNA: TGTGCCAGTAGTATAGGACTAGCGGTGAGCACAGATACGCAGTATTTT

V: TRBV29-1
size: few
J: TRBJ2-3
length: 15
D: TRBD1
CDR3: CSVTTGGGHTDTQYF
DNA: TGCAGCGTTACGACAGGGGGGGGCCACACAGATACGCAGTATTTT

V: TRBV11-2
size: many
J: TRBJ2-5
length: 13
D: NA
CDR3: CASSLALSETQYF
DNA: TGTGCCAGCAGCTTAGCCCTCTCCGAGACCCAGTACTTC

V: TRBV28
size: many
J: TRBJ2-7
length: 14
D: TRBD1
CDR3: CASRGGQGLHEQYF
DNA: TGTGCCAGCAGGGGGGGACAGGGCTTGCACGAGCAGTACTTC

V: TRBV3-1
size: few
J: TRBJ2-1
length: 15
D: NA
CDR3: CASSQRGRGPNEQFF
DNA: TGTGCCAGCAGCCAAAGAGGCCGGGGCCCTAATGAGCAGTTCTTC

V: TRBV12-3/TRBV12-4
size: NA
J: TRBJ2-2
length: 17
D: TRBD2
CDR3: CASRSGGRARGTGELFF
DNA: TGTGCCAGCAGGTCAGGCGGGAGGGCCCGGGGCACCGGGGAGCTGTTTTTT

V: TRBV5-1
size: many
J: TRBJ1-1
length: 12
D: NA
CDR3: CASTDGNTEAFF
DNA: TGCGCCAGCACGGACGGAAACACTGAAGCTTTCTTT

V: TRBV13
size: few
J: TRBJ1-1
length: 16
D: NA
CDR3: CASSSGHFQGAREAFF
DNA: TGTGCCAGCAGCTCTGGCCATTTTCAGGGTGCTCGCGAAGCTTTCTTT

V: TRBV28
size: NA
J: TRBJ2-6
length: 13
D: NA
CDR3: CASKDSGANVLTF
DNA: TGTGCCTCAAAAGACTCTGGGGCCAACGTCCTGACTTTC

V: TRBV20-1
size: many
J: TRBJ2-3
length: 16
D: TRBD2
CDR3: CSATNQLAGGGDTQYF
DNA: TGCAGTGCTACGAATCAACTAGCGGGAGGAGGAGATACGCAGTATTTT

V: TRBV6-1
size: few
J: TRBJ1-2
length: 13
D: NA
CDR3: CASSYGRGDGYTF
DNA: TGTGCCAGCAGCTACGGACGGGGTGATGGCTACACCTTC

V: TRBV5-6
size: NA
J: TRBJ2-6
length: 20
D: TRBD1
CDR3: CASSYIPRDSSYSGANVLTF
DNA: TGTGCCAGCAGCTACATACCAAGGGACAGTTCTTACTCTGGGGCCAACGTCCTGACTTTC

V: TRBV7-9
size: many
J: TRBJ2-1
length: 15
D: TRBD2
CDR3: CASSLGSAGGQEQFF
DNA: TGTGCCAGCAGCTTAGGTTCGGCGGGAGGCCAGGAGCAGTTCTTC

V: TRBV30
size: NA
J: TRBJ2-7
length: 14
D: NA
CDR3: CAWRVPGQGHEQYF
DNA: TGTGCCTGGAGAGTACCCGGCCAGGGCCACGAGCAGTACTTC

V: TRBV28
size: few
J: TRBJ1-1
length: 16
D: NA
CDR3: CASSTRGPWGNTEAFF
DNA: TGTGCCAGCAGTACACGGGGACCTTGGGGGAACACTGAAGCTTTCTTT

V: TRBV27
size: many
J: TRBJ1-1
length: 13
D: NA
CDR3: CASIPRGESRAFF
DNA: TGTGCCAGCATCCCAAGGGGGGAAAGTAGAGCTTTCTTT

V: TRBV28
size: many
J: TRBJ1-2
length: 14
D: NA
CDR3: CAVPLGSLKEGYTF
DNA: TGTGCCGTCCCTCTGGGCAGCCTCAAGGAGGGCTACACCTTC